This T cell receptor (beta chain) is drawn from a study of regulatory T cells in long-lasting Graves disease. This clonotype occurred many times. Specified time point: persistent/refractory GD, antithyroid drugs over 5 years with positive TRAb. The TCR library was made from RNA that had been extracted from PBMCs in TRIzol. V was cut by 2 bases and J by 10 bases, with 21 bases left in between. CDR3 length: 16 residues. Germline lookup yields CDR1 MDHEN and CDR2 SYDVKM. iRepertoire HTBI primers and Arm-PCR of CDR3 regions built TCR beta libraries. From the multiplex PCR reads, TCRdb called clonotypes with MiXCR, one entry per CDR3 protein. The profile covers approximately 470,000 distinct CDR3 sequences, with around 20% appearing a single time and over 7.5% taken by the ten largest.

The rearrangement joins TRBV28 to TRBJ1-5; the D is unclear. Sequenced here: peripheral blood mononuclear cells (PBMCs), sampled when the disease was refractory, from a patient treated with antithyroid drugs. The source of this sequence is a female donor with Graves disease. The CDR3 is CASSLGRAVPSFPQHF. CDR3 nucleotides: TGTGCCAGCAGTTTAGGTCGTGCGGTCCCCTCCTTCCCCCAGCATTTT.